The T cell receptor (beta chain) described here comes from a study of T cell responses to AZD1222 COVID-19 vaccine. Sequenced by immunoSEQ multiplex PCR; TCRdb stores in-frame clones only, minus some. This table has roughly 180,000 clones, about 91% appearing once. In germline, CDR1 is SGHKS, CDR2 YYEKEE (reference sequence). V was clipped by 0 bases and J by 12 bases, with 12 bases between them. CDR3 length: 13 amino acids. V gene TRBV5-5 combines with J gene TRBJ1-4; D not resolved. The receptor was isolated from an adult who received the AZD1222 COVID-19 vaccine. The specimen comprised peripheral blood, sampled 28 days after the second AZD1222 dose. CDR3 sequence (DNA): TGTGCCAGCAGCTTGGCTGGGGAAATGGAACTGTTTTTT. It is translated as CASSLAGEMELFF.